This T cell receptor beta chain comes out of a study of T cells in Graves' hyperthyroidism and ophthalmopathy (dated by TCRdb to the late 2010s). At the level of the whole study: Peripheral blood samples were taken at initial diagnosis, before any treatment was given. According to the paper, TCR Vbeta CDR3 sequencing was carried out on approximately 140 peripheral blood samples, which came from over 40 ophthalmopathy, 75 to 80 hyperthyroidism and some 17 progressor patients. To identify TCR V-J signatures that set the groups apart, the researchers used a discovery cohort of roughly 100 patients, made up of 40 to 45 with Graves' ophthalmopathy and around 58 with stable Graves' hyperthyroidism. An independent validation cohort of under 20 hyperthyroidism patients and about 15 patients who later progressed to ophthalmopathy tested prospective prediction of ophthalmopathy. The 100 discovery patients were randomly split 7:3 into training and test sets. Thyroid tissue and blood T-cell repertoires from more than 5 Graves' hyperthyroidism patients were also compared in the study. After blood sampling, hyperthyroidism patients were treated with methimazole at a starting dose of 30 mg daily, and ophthalmopathy patients were treated with high-dose intravenous methylprednisolone. The paper's findings and limits, for the study overall: Ophthalmopathy was separated from stable hyperthyroidism by a 13 V-J signature model, with over 85% sensitivity and just over 81% specificity obtained in cross-validation and 80%/75% obtained in testing. No statistical method was used to fix the sample size in advance, and group allocation was not hidden from the investigators. Most expanded thyroid clonotypes (frequency above 0.001) were also detected in blood, suggesting blood repertoires may reflect thyroid immune responses. In validation, progression to ophthalmopathy was predicted by the model with 65% to 71% sensitivity and just over 72% specificity, a median of around 6.5 months before onset.

Moderately to severely active disease, a Clinical Activity Score of at least 3, a NOSPECS grade of at least 4, and a duration under 3 months were present in ophthalmopathy patients. Exclusion was applied to patients with uncontrolled infections, other autoimmune diseases, pregnancy or lactation. Clinical symptoms, serum thyroxine and TRAb, thyroid ultrasound, and orbital computed tomography formed the basis for the diagnoses. PBMCs were separated from 8 to 10 ml of fresh peripheral blood using Ficoll-Paque density gradient centrifugation. Total RNA was extracted using Trizol reagent, and RNA quality was assessed on an Agilent 2100 Bioanalyzer. TCR beta CDR3 regions were amplified from RNA transcripts. The first round of RT-PCR for the TCR CDR3 was performed with the HTBI primer set and the Qiagen OneStep RT-PCR kit. Libraries were constructed in a second round of multiplex PCR, after which size selection and purification were carried out. The libraries were sequenced on an Illumina HiSeq2000 using paired-end 100 bp reads. Per the original workflow: SOAPnuke was used to process the raw data, with reads discarded if the reads contained adapters or uncalled bases, had a mean Phred below 15, or lacked an exact constant-primer or identifier match. COPE v1.2.5 was used to merge the high-quality paired reads, and each unique nucleotide sequence was defined as a clonotype. MiTCR v1.1 was used to align clonotypes to the IMGT TRBV, TRBD and TRBJ reference segments. Only V-J combinations with frequency above 0.0001, covering 98% to 99.2% of repertoires, were analysed. The TCS score was defined as F50 (clonal expansion) divided by E x V (chaos), with BLOSUM62-based TCRdist calculated between CDR3 peptides within each V-J. Welch's t-statistics and random forest reduced just over 500 V-J features to about 12, which were used in a naive Bayes classifier (R e1071). The public sequencing data were trimmed at Q25 with fastp and processed into clonotypes with MiXCR by TCRdb, which kept only in-frame beta chains. Entries are consolidated by CDR3 protein sequence, retaining the most common genes and DNA. The V and J calls follow TCRdb's processing rather than the paper's. For this sample there are around 370,000 distinct CDR3 sequences; 18% appear just once. The ten largest make up over 35% of the sample.

This clonotype was recorded at least ten times. The clone's antigen remains unknown. Base qualities are missing; no much larger clone stands one base away. The receptor comes from a man between 18 and 35 years old with Graves' ophthalmopathy. The sample taken for sequencing was blood.

The nucleotide sequence reads TGTGCCAGCAGGTCCCCCCCGGCTTATGAGCAGTTCTTC. This sequence encodes CASRSPPAYEQFF. The chain is made from TRBV2 and TRBJ2-1; the D gene is not confidently resolved. Taken from the germline V gene, the CDR1 and CDR2 loops are SNHLY and FYNNEI. The trim is 6 bases for V and 8 bases for J, with a gap of 14 bases between the germline ends. The CDR3 runs 13 residues from the cysteine to the phenylalanine. This entry keeps only the CDR3 DNA: 39 bases, framed from base 1.